These 20 T cell receptor beta chains were all obtained from the same sample, sequenced in a study of T cells after yellow fever vaccination. TCRdb reanalysed the 5' RACE reads using MiXCR and keeps one entry per CDR3 protein. The sample shows some 120,000 distinct CDR3 sequences, 7.4% of them seen only once. The specimen was CD4+ T cells sorted from PBMCs, collected approximately 11 days after the first yellow fever vaccination. All receptors derive from a man aged 18 to 29 who received the YFV17D yellow fever vaccine.

This clonotype was recorded at least ten times. The chain is built from TRBV4-1 and TRBJ2-5; 7 bases align to TRBD1. Germline V CDR1 and CDR2: MGHRA, YSYEKL. V gave up 3 bases and J gave up 1 base; unmatched junction bases: 5. The CDR3 runs 15 residues. The CDR3 bases are TGCGCCAGCAGCCATCATGGGACAGCCCAAGAGACCCAGTACTTC. This sequence encodes CASSHHGTAQETQYF.

This clonotype was counted ten times or more. The chain uses TRBV12-3 or TRBV12-4 and TRBJ2-3; D remains ambiguous. The CDR3 has 12 residues. V was clipped by 3 bases and J by 4 bases, with 5 bases between them. The CDR3 sequence is CASSLPPDTQYF. In DNA, the CDR3 is TGTGCCAGCAGTTTGCCGCCAGATACGCAGTATTTT.

This clonotype was counted at least ten times. The chain employs TRBV12-3 or TRBV12-4 and TRBJ2-3; weak D call: TRBD2 (6 bases). V lost 11 bases and J lost 1, with 19 bases in between. The CDR3 extends over 15 amino acids. The CDR3 region is CASTGPGERTDTQYF. The CDR3 DNA reads as TGTGCCTCCACTGGCCCGGGGGAGCGCACAGATACGCAGTATTTT.

At least ten counts were recorded for this clonotype. The chain links TRBV6-2 or TRBV6-3 to TRBJ2-1, with TRBD2 matching over 11 bases. The germline CDR1 and CDR2 sequences are MNHEY and SVGEGT. V was pared by 6 bases and J by 6 bases, with 13 bases of the junction left unmatched. The CDR3 contains 17 residues. The CDR3 sequence: CASRNQGGLAGGNEQFF. The CDR3 DNA follows: TGTGCCAGCAGAAATCAAGGAGGTCTAGCGGGGGGCAATGAGCAGTTCTTC.

There are many counts of this clonotype. The chain has TRBV4-3 and TRBJ1-6; D unclear. Germline values: CDR1 LGHNA, CDR2 YSLEER. The CDR3 loop spans 17 amino acids. Trimming shortened V by 0 bases and J by 4 bases, and 13 bases separated the two germline ends. CDR3 coding DNA: TGCGCCAGCAGCCAAGATCTAAGGGAACAGTATAATTCACCCCTCCACTTT. It codes for CASSQDLREQYNSPLHF.

About this clonotype: It may be a read error: a sequence one base away is much more abundant. CDR3 DNA: TGTGCCAGCAGCTTAGTTACGGGAGTGGGGGGCTACACCTTC. Residues: CASSLVTGVGGYTF. This chain uses TRBV7-2 with TRBJ1-2; D gene unclear. This CDR3 is 14 amino acids long. Between the trimmed V and J ends, which lost 1 base and 8 bases, there was a span of 14 bases. Germline lookup yields CDR1 SGHTA and CDR2 FQGNSA.

This clonotype was seen repeatedly, ten times or more. The rearrangement uses TRBV7-2 and TRBJ2-3; D may correspond to TRBD1 or TRBD2 (5 bases each). This CDR3 is 17 amino acids long. Trimming cost V 1 base and J 5 bases, with 19 bases left between them. Germline assignment: CDR1 SGHTA and CDR2 FQGNSA. CDR3 bases: TGTGCCAGCAGCTTAGGGGTAGGCCGGGGACGGGGAGATACGCAGTATTTT. This translates into CASSLGVGRGRGDTQYF.

This clonotype was found many times. V is TRBV2 and J is TRBJ1-2; weak D call: TRBD1 (6 bases). This CDR3 spans 14 amino acids. Germline V gives CDR1 SNHLY, CDR2 FYNNEI. The germline V and J ends were trimmed by 5 bases and 2 bases, with 12 bases remaining between them. As DNA, the CDR3 is TGTGCCAGCAGTCAACAGGGTGGGAACTATGGCTACACCTTC. Translation gives CASSQQGGNYGYTF.

At least ten counts were recorded for this clonotype. This chain joins TRBV6-5 and TRBJ2-1, with D perhaps TRBD1 (6 bases). V gave up 6 bases and J gave up 4 bases, with 10 bases separating them. Germline values: CDR1 MNHEY, CDR2 SVGAGI. This CDR3 region has 13 residues. CDR3 amino acids: CASRHGQYNEQFF. CDR3 coding DNA: TGTGCCAGCAGGCACGGACAGTACAATGAGCAGTTCTTC.

This clonotype was seen repeatedly, ten times or more. The V and J genes are TRBV5-1 and TRBJ1-1; the D gene is possibly TRBD1 (6 bases). Trimming took off 4 bases at V and 2 bases at J, with 12 bases between the two ends. The germline V gene encodes CDR1 SGHRS and CDR2 YFSETQ. CDR3 size: 14 residues. DNA of the CDR3: TGCGCCAGCAGCCCCTGGGGGGGCAACACTGAAGCTTTCTTT. It yields the protein CASSPWGGNTEAFF.

This clonotype was seen ten or more times. The chain links TRBV5-1 to TRBJ1-1; tentative D call: TRBD1 (5 bases). The CDR3 runs 18 residues. V was clipped by 3 bases and J by 0 bases, with 21 bases between them. The V gene's germline CDR1 is SGHRS and CDR2 YFSETQ. The CDR3 loop reads CASSSLTGFADMNTEAFF. The CDR3 DNA reads TGCGCCAGCAGCTCACTAACAGGATTTGCAGACATGAACACTGAAGCTTTCTTT. Complete variable domain (other parts from reference TRBV5-1 and TRBJ1-1): KAGVTQTPRYLIKTRGQQVTLSCSPISGHRSVSWYQQTPGQGLQFLFEYFSETQRNKGNFPGRFSGRQFSNSRSEMNVSTLELGDSALYLCASSSLTGFADMNTEAFFGQGTRLTVV.

This clonotype was counted at least ten times. The chain carries TRBV30 and TRBJ2-7; D is unclear. Deletions cut 2 bases from V and 2 bases from J, with 10 bases between. CDR3 length: 13 residues. Per the germline V gene, CDR1 is GTSNPN and CDR2 is SVGIG (reference sequence). CDR3 in DNA: TGTGCCTGGAGTTCCCAGGCTGCCTACGAGCAGTACTTC. It encodes CAWSSQAAYEQYF.

This clonotype has at least ten counts. The chain carries TRBV7-8 and TRBJ2-7; no clear D gene. With 5 bases removed from V and 2 bases from J, the gap between germline ends came to 10 bases. Germline assignment: CDR1 SGHVS and CDR2 FQNEAQ. The CDR3 totals 13 residues. The CDR3 sequence is CASSPYLAYEQYF. CDR3 DNA: TGTGCCAGCAGCCCCTACCTAGCCTACGAGCAGTACTTC. Full variable domain (outside the CDR3, taken from reference TRBV7-8 and TRBJ2-7): GAGVSQSPRYKVAKRGQDVALRCDPISGHVSLFWYQQALGQGPEFLTYFQNEAQLDKSGLPSDRFFAERPEGSVSTLKIQRTQQEDSAVYLCASSPYLAYEQYFGPGTRLTVT.

Comments on this clonotype: A much bigger clone sits one base away, suggesting this may be a read error. The chain couples TRBV27 to TRBJ2-3, with TRBD2 as a possible D gene (5 bases). The length of the CDR3 is 14 residues. Germline V lookup: CDR1 MNHEY, CDR2 SMNVEV (reference sequence). V dropped 4 bases and J dropped 7 bases, with 15 bases sitting between them. Here the CDR3 reads CASSSGIEGNTQYF. CDR3 nucleotides: TGTGCCAGCAGTTCTGGGATAGAGGGAAATACGCAGTATTTT.

There are a few counts of this clonotype. CDR3 loop: CATRRGGGRQETQYF. The CDR3 bases are TGTGCCACCCGAAGGGGCGGGGGACGACAAGAGACCCAGTACTTC. The chain couples TRBV15 to TRBJ2-5, with 7 bases fitting TRBD2. This CDR3 has 15 residues. CDR1 and CDR2 from the germline V gene are LNHNV and YYDKDF (reference sequence). The V segment lost 8 bases and the J segment 2 bases; nucleotides outside the gene matches: 11.

CDR3 loop: CASSLDSLNEQYF. The DNA for the CDR3 is TGTGCCAGCAGCTTAGACAGCCTAAACGAGCAGTACTTC. The chain uses TRBV7-2 and TRBJ2-7; D gene unclear. The CDR3 consists of 13 residues. The ends were cut back, 1 base at V and 5 bases at J, with 9 bases in the middle. Germline V gene sequence: CDR1 SGHTA, CDR2 FQGNSA.

At least ten counts were recorded for this clonotype. The chain has TRBV29-1 and TRBJ2-6, with 8 bases matching TRBD1. Germline V CDR1 and CDR2: SQVTM, ANQGSEA. The CDR3 totals 15 residues. V dropped 7 bases and J dropped 0; count of bases not matched to a gene: 5. CDR3: CSGDRPSSGANVLTF. In nucleotides, the CDR3 is TGCAGCGGGGACAGGCCGAGCTCTGGGGCCAACGTCCTGACTTTC.

This clonotype was detected ten times or more. The chain recombines TRBV18 with TRBJ2-1; D might be TRBD1 or TRBD2, each matching 6 bases. CDR3 length: 16 amino acids. CDR1 and CDR2 from the germline V gene are KGHSH and LQKENI. V was trimmed by 3 bases and J by 10 bases, leaving 22 bases between them. The CDR3 region is CASSPPSGAHFREQFF. The CDR3 nucleotides read TGTGCCAGCTCACCCCCTTCGGGGGCCCATTTTAGGGAGCAGTTCTTC.

This clonotype was seen ten or more times. The V call is TRBV2, the J call TRBJ2-5; 11 bases align to TRBD2. CDR1 and CDR2 from the germline V gene are SNHLY and FYNNEI. CDR3 size: 15 residues. V was pared by 6 bases and J by 1 base, with 4 bases of the junction left unmatched. The CDR3 nucleotides are TGTGCCAGCAGGCCGACTAGCGGGGTCCAAGAGACCCAGTACTTC. Translating it yields CASRPTSGVQETQYF. The full variable domain, rest sourced from reference TRBV2 and TRBJ2-5, is EPEVTQTPSHQVTQMGQEVILRCVPISNHLYFYWYRQILGQKVEFLVSFYNNEISEKSEIFDDQFSVERPDGSNFTLKIRSTKLEDSAMYFCASRPTSGVQETQYFGPGTRLLVL.

As to this clonotype: A read error may explain this, as a much larger clone is one base away. The chain employs TRBV21-1 and TRBJ1-3; the table's D gene call, TRBD1, was not cross checked with the DNA. TRBV21-1 counts as a pseudogene. The CDR3 contains 13 residues. In DNA form, the CDR3 reads TGTGCCAGCAGCACCAGGGAAAGCAACACCATATATTTT. Amino acid sequence: CASSTRESNTIYF.